The 23 T cell receptor beta chains below were found in one sample sequenced in a study of spatial heterogeneity in lung cancer (dated by TCRdb to the late 2010s). No antigen is known for these receptors. The time point label for this specimen denotes: sample taken at primary tumor resection. The library was built by means of 5' RACE. The sample was run on a NextSeq 500. TCRdb itself trimmed the public reads at Q25 with fastp, ran MiXCR and retained productive beta chains. Duplicate CDR3 protein sequences are folded into a single record with the most common DNA and genes. The sample table shows 13,000 to 15,000 distinct CDR3 sequences, and around 4.7% are seen once. In total, the top ten clones hold 15% to 20% of the sample. Findings and caveats that apply to the study as a whole: The number of expanded intratumoral alpha and beta TCRs correlated with the tumor nonsynonymous mutation count.

Here the sequenced sample was lung tumor tissue, taken at surgery. The origin of the receptors is a female donor with early-stage non-small cell lung cancer.

This clonotype was found many times. Found in a library prepared for alpha chains, this beta chain is an off-target read, and its abundance has little meaning. This sequence joins TRBV6-5 and TRBJ1-2; TRBD1 matches 7 bases. Unmatched junction bases numbered 8, after V lost 5 bases and J lost 5 bases. The V gene's germline CDR1 is MNHEY and CDR2 SVGAGI. This CDR3 has 14 amino acids. The CDR3 region has the DNA TGTGCCAGCAGTCCAGGGGGGTCTGGGTATGGCTACACCTTC. Translating it yields CASSPGGSGYGYTF.

Ten or more counts support this clonotype. Being off target in a library aimed at alpha chains, this beta chain has a size of little meaning. The rearrangement joins TRBV7-9 to TRBJ2-3; no definite D call. The germline CDR1 and CDR2 sequences are SEHNR and FQNEAQ (reference sequence). Trimming stripped 2 bases from V and 5 bases from J, with 2 bases between. The CDR3 is 11 residues long. Written as DNA, the CDR3 is TGTGCCAGCAGCTTACGAGATACGCAGTATTTT. Its protein product is CASSLRDTQYF.

This clonotype has a count of ten or more. A library made for alpha chains picked up this beta chain off target, so its size means little. The chain carries TRBV9 and TRBJ2-1, with D possibly TRBD1 on 6 matching bases. The CDR3 runs 16 residues. Germline V lookup: CDR1 SGDLS, CDR2 YYNGEE. The germline V and J ends were trimmed by 4 bases and 10 bases, with 24 bases remaining between them. The CDR3 reads CASSSAGTITFNEQFF. The CDR3 coding sequence is TGTGCCAGCAGCAGTGCCGGGACAATAACCTTCAACGAGCAGTTCTTC.

This clonotype came up many times. In a library made to pick up alpha chains, this beta chain is a stray read with a size that means little. The chain employs TRBV2 and TRBJ2-2, with 7 bases fitting TRBD2. V shed 3 bases and J 0 bases; nucleotides not matched to a gene: 4. CDR3 length equals 16 residues. The germline CDR1 and CDR2 sequences are SNHLY and FYNNEI. CDR3 residues: CASSERRGTNTGELFF. The CDR3 bases are TGTGCCAGCAGTGAGCGGCGGGGGACGAACACCGGGGAGCTGTTTTTT.

Judged by abundance, this clonotype is medium-sized (0.01 to 0.1%). This beta chain was picked up by a library intended for alpha chains and is off target, so its count carries little meaning. The chain has TRBV6-5 and TRBJ1-3, with D possibly TRBD1 on 6 matching bases. V was pared by 0 bases and J by 0 bases, with 12 bases between. Germline loops: CDR1 MNHEY, CDR2 SVGAGI. The CDR3 has 17 amino acids. The CDR3 nucleotides read TGTGCCAGCAGTTACTCGAGGGGGATTCACTCTGGAAACACCATATATTTT. It is translated as CASSYSRGIHSGNTIYF.

This clonotype was observed at least ten times. This beta chain appears as a stray read in a library generated for alpha chains; its size is not informative. J is TRBJ2-3 and V is TRBV20-1; tentatively, D is TRBD2 (5 bases). This CDR3 has 11 residues. Trimming stripped 6 bases from V and 8 bases from J, with 12 bases between. CDR1 DFQATT and CDR2 SNEGSKA come from the germline V gene (reference sequence). CDR3 sequence (DNA): TGCAGTGCAAGCGGTGATGGTACGCAGTATTTT. Amino acids: CSASGDGTQYF.

This clonotype is termed medium-sized. Since the library was made to target alpha chains, this beta chain is a stray read and its abundance is not meaningful. This chain links TRBV5-1 with TRBJ2-7, with D unclear. Trimming pared 0 bases from V and 9 bases from J, leaving 13 bases between. The CDR3 is 13 amino acids. Per germline, CDR1 SGHRS and CDR2 YFSETQ. The CDR3 loop reads CASSLGSFSAQYF. The CDR3 DNA follows: TGCGCCAGCAGCTTGGGGTCCTTTTCTGCGCAGTACTTC.

This clonotype was seen repeatedly, ten times or more. The library was prepared for alpha chains; this beta chain is a stray read, so its frequency means little. The chain carries TRBV28 and TRBJ2-4; the D is unclear. The ends were cut back, 7 bases at V and 4 bases at J, with 11 bases in the middle. The CDR3 consists of 13 residues. Germline CDR1 and CDR2: MDHEN and SYDVKM. DNA of the CDR3: TGTGCCAGCATGAACGACGGGAAAAACATTCAGTACTTC. Amino acid sequence: CASMNDGKNIQYF.

This clonotype was picked up many times. This beta chain lies outside the target of a library built for alpha chains; its clone size means little. The chain is built from TRBV4-1 and TRBJ1-3; no definite D call. The germline gives CDR1 MGHRA, CDR2 YSYEKL. Trimming took 1 base from V and 4 from J, leaving 11 bases between them. CDR3 size: 15 residues. CDR3 sequence reads: CASSQVNTAGNTIYF. The CDR3 DNA follows: TGCGCCAGCAGCCAAGTAAACACCGCGGGAAACACCATATATTTT.

This clonotype was seen repeatedly, ten times or more. Since the library was made to target alpha chains, this beta chain is a stray read and its abundance is not meaningful. V gene TRBV5-5 combines with J gene TRBJ2-3; either TRBD1 or TRBD2 may fit D (5 bases each). V lost 4 bases and J 9 bases, leaving 12 bases between the germline ends. Germline CDR1 and CDR2: SGHKS and YYEKEE (reference sequence). The CDR3 totals 12 residues. The CDR3 is CASSRDHSTQYF. The DNA for the CDR3 is TGTGCCAGCAGCCGGGACCACTCGACGCAGTATTTT.

This clonotype was picked up many times. The library was built for alpha chains, so this beta chain is an off-target read and its size means little. The V gene is TRBV20-1, the J gene TRBJ1-2, with 9 bases lining up with TRBD1. Germline CDR1 and CDR2: DFQATT and SNEGSKA (reference sequence). Unmatched junction bases numbered 6, after V lost 0 bases and J lost 7 bases. The CDR3 runs to 14 residues. In DNA, the CDR3 is TGCAGTGCTAGAGATGGACAGGGGTTCTTTGGCTACACCTTC. Translation: CSARDGQGFFGYTF.

This clonotype was observed many times. Found in a library prepared for alpha chains, this beta chain is an off-target read, and its abundance has little meaning. The chain is built from TRBV28 and TRBJ1-5; no clear D gene. The V end lost 4 bases, the J end lost 3 bases, and 13 bases lay between the germline ends. CDR1 and CDR2 from the germline V gene are MDHEN and SYDVKM. This CDR3 comprises 15 residues. The DNA of the CDR3 is TGTGCCAGCAGTTCCCCGGGCCCCAACAATCAGCCCCAGCATTTT. Protein sequence: CASSSPGPNNQPQHF. Combining the CDR3 with reference TRBV28 and TRBJ1-5 gives the whole variable domain DVKVTQSSRYLVKRTGEKVFLECVQDMDHENMFWYRQDPGLGLRLIYFSYDVKMKEKGDIPEGYSVSREKKERFSLILESASTNQTSMYLCASSSPGPNNQPQHFGDGTRLSIL.

This clonotype has at least ten counts. This beta chain is an unintended read in a library built for alpha chains; its size means little. The genes are TRBV5-1 and TRBJ2-7; D perhaps matches TRBD2 (7 bases). Deletions cut 3 bases from V and 6 bases from J, with 13 bases between. The CDR3 is 13 amino acids. Germline V gene lookup returns CDR1 SGHRS and CDR2 YFSETQ. For the CDR3, the DNA is TGCGCCAGCAGCTCGGGTCGGGGGGCCGAGCAGTACTTC. Its protein product is CASSSGRGAEQYF.

In the case of this clonotype: A library made for alpha chains picked up this beta chain off target, so its size means little. V usage is TRBV7-6 and J usage is TRBJ2-1; no reliable D call. The V gene lost 5 bases and the J gene lost 6 bases, with 11 bases spanning the gap. CDR3 length equals 13 residues. Germline CDR1 SGHVS, CDR2 FNYEAQ. CDR3 sequence: CASSLRGGNEQFF. The CDR3 DNA follows: TGTGCCAGCAGCCTGCGAGGCGGCAATGAGCAGTTCTTC.

To note about this clonotype: A much larger clone lies a single base off, so this may be a read error. Because this beta chain is a stray read in a library intended to capture alpha chains, its abundance should not be given much weight. This chain's CDR3 is CASSLSDRERETQYF. In DNA form, the CDR3 reads TGTGCCAGCAGTTTGAGCGACAGAGAGAGGGAGACCCAGTACTTC. The V call is TRBV27, the J call TRBJ2-5; D is perhaps TRBD1 (5 bases). Trimming stripped 3 bases from V and 5 bases from J, with 16 bases between. The CDR3 loop spans 15 amino acids. From germline, CDR1 is MNHEY and CDR2 SMNVEV (reference sequence).

In its sample, this clonotype was seen many times. For a library built for alpha chains, this beta chain is a stray read; little rests on its size. The rearrangement uses TRBV14 and TRBJ1-1; D gene unclear. Trimming removed 0 bases at V and 0 bases at J, with 11 bases between. CDR3 size: 16 residues. Germline-derived CDR1 and CDR2 are SGHDN and FVKESK. CDR3 in DNA: TGTGCCAGCAGCCAAGAATGGCAGCAGTTGAACACTGAAGCTTTCTTT. Translation: CASSQEWQQLNTEAFF.

As for this clonotype: The library was designed around alpha chains, so this beta chain is a stray read whose abundance carries little weight. The DNA of the CDR3 is TGTGCCAGCAGTTACTCGAAGGATACCCCCTCTGGAAACACCATATATTTT. Translated: CASSYSKDTPSGNTIYF. The gene calls are TRBV6-6 and TRBJ1-3; no firm D call. V dropped 0 bases and J dropped 0 bases, with 12 bases sitting between them. The V gene's germline CDR1 is MNHNY and CDR2 SVGAGI (reference sequence). The CDR3 extends over 17 amino acids.

This clonotype was seen ten or more times. With the library built for alpha chains, this beta chain is off target and its frequency is not meaningful. The genes are TRBV10-3 and TRBJ1-2; 7 nucleotides align to TRBD1. Germline V CDR1 and CDR2: ENHRY, SYGVKD. V lost 7 bases and J lost 2; bases outside the gene matches: 4. The CDR3 extends over 13 amino acids. CDR3 nucleotides: TGTGCCATCAAGGGGGCAGGGAACTATGGCTACACCTTC. Encoded protein: CAIKGAGNYGYTF.

This clonotype was recorded at least ten times. The library was built for alpha chains, so this beta chain is an off-target read and its size means little. This sequence joins TRBV11-2 and TRBJ2-5; D remains ambiguous. The length of the CDR3 is 13 residues. The germline CDR1 and CDR2 sequences are SGHAT and FQNNGV. V gave up 3 bases and J gave up 4 bases, with 9 bases separating them. The CDR3 loop reads CASSFGRRETQYF. For the CDR3, the DNA is TGTGCCAGCAGCTTTGGACGGAGAGAGACCCAGTACTTC.

This clonotype appeared a few times. At one end, the junction sequence differs from germline, possibly due to a read error. This beta chain represents an off-target read in a library built for alpha chains; its size is of limited meaning. The chain is built from TRBV18 and TRBJ1-1; no reliable D call. The germline CDR1 and CDR2 sequences are KGHSH and LQKENI. The CDR3 length is 14 residues. The CDR3 loop reads CASSPHPGYTEAFF. In DNA form, the CDR3 reads TGTGCCAGCTCGCCACACCCCGGGTACACTGAAGCTTTCTTT.

As concerns this clonotype: With the library built for alpha chains, this beta chain is off target and its frequency is not meaningful. This sequence joins TRBV2 and TRBJ1-4; D may be TRBD1 (6 bases). Germline V gene sequence: CDR1 SNHLY, CDR2 FYNNEI. CDR3 length equals 16 residues. V was clipped by 4 bases and J by 4 bases, with 16 bases between them. The CDR3 loop reads CASSGPSQGGNEKLFF. CDR3 bases: TGTGCCAGCAGTGGCCCCTCACAGGGCGGTAATGAAAAACTGTTTTTT.

This clonotype was detected ten times or more. The library was designed around alpha chains, so this beta chain is a stray read whose abundance carries little weight. The chain links TRBV7-2 to TRBJ1-3; D is ambiguous. CDR3 size: 14 residues. Trimming removed 1 base at V and 9 bases at J, with 13 bases between. Germline V gene data show CDR1 as SGHTA and CDR2 as FQGNSA. The CDR3 sequence: CASSLDLRVGTIYF. In DNA, the CDR3 is TGTGCCAGCAGCTTAGACCTACGGGTGGGCACCATATATTTT.

This clonotype occurred many times. This beta chain appears as a stray read in a library generated for alpha chains; its size is not informative. The chain combines TRBV4-1 with TRBJ2-1, with a tentative D call TRBD1 (6 bases). The CDR3 totals 16 residues. Germline V gives CDR1 MGHRA, CDR2 YSYEKL. Deletions cut 3 bases from V and 4 bases from J, with 16 bases between. CDR3 bases: TGCGCCAGCAGCCATGGATCCGGGACACGTTACAATGAGCAGTTCTTC. It encodes CASSHGSGTRYNEQFF.